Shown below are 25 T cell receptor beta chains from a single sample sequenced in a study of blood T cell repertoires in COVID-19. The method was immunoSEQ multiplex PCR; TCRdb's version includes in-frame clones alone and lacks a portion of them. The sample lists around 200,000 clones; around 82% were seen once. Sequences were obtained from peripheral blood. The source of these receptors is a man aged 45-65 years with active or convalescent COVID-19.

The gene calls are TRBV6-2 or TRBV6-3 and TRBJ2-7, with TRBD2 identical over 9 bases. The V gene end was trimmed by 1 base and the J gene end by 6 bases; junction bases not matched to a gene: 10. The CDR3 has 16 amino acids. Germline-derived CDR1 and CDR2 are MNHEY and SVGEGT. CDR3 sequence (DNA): TGTGCCAGCAGTTACTTCCGCGGGGGGGCCCCTCGCGAGCAGTACTTC. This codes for CASSYFRGGAPREQYF.

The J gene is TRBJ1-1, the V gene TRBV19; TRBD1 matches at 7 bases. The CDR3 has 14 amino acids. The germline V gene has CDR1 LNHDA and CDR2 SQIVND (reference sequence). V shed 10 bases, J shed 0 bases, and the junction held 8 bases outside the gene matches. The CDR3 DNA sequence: TGTGCCACCCATCGGGGACAGTTGAACACTGAAGCTTTCTTT. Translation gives CATHRGQLNTEAFF.

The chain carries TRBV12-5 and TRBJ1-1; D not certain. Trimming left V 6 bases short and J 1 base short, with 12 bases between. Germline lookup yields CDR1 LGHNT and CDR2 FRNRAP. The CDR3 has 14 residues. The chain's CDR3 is CASGREEENTEAFF. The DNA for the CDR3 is TGTGCTAGTGGCAGAGAGGAGGAGAACACTGAAGCTTTCTTT.

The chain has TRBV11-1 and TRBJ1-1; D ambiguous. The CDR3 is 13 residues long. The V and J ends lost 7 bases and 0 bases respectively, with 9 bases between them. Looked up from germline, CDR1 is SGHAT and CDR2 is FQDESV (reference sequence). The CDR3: CASTPQMNTEAFF. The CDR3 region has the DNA TGTGCCAGCACCCCCCAAATGAACACTGAAGCTTTCTTT.

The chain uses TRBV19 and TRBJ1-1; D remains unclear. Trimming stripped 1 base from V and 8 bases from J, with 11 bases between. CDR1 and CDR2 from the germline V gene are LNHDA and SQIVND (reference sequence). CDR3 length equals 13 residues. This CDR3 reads CASSIVGVSEAFF. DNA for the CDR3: TGTGCCAGTAGTATAGTCGGAGTCTCGGAAGCTTTCTTT.

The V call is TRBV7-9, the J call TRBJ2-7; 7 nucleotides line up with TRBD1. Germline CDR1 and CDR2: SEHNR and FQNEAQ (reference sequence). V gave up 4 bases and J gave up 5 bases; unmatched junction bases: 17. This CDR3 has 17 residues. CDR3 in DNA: TGTGCCAGCAGCTCCACCCCGAGACAGGGAAGATGGAACGAGCAGTACTTC. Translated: CASSSTPRQGRWNEQYF.

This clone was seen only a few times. The CDR3 loop is CARVTGTAIGYTF. CDR3 nucleotides: TGTGCCCGGGTAACCGGGACAGCTATTGGCTACACCTTC. This rearrangement joins TRBV30 to TRBJ1-2, with 7 positions matching TRBD1. Trimming cost V 8 bases and J 7 bases; bases outside gene matches: 13. The germline V gene has CDR1 GTSNPN and CDR2 SVGIG (reference sequence). This CDR3 region has 13 residues.

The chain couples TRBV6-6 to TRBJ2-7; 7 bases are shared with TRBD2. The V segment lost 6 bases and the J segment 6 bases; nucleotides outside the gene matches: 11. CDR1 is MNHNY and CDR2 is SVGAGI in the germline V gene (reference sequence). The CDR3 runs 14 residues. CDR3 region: CASRGGRASLEQYF. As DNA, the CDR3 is TGTGCCAGCAGGGGAGGGAGAGCCTCCCTCGAGCAGTACTTC.

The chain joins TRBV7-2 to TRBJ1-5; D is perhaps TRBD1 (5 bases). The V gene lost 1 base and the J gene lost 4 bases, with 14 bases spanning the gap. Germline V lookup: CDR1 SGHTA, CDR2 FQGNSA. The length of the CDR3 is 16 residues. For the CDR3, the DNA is TGTGCCAGCAGCTTAGTAGGACACTCTTTTAATCAGCCCCAGCATTTT. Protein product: CASSLVGHSFNQPQHF.

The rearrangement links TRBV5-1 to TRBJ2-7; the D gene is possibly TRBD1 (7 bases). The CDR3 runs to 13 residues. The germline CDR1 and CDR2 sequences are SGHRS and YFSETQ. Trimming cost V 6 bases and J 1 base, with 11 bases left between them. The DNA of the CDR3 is TGCGCCAGCACCAGGGGGGATTCCTACGAGCAGTACTTC. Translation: CASTRGDSYEQYF.

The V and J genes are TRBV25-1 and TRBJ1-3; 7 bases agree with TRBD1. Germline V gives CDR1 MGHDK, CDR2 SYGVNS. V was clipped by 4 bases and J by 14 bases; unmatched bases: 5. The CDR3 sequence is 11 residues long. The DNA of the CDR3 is TGTGCCAGCAGTGGGGGACAGAGGCTATATTTT. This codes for CASSGGQRLYF.

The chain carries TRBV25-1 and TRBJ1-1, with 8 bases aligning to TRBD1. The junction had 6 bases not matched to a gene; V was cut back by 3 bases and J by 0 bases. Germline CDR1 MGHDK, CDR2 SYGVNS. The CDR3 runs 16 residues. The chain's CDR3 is CASSETGAGVNTEAFF. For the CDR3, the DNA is TGTGCCAGCAGTGAGACAGGGGCGGGCGTGAACACTGAAGCTTTCTTT.

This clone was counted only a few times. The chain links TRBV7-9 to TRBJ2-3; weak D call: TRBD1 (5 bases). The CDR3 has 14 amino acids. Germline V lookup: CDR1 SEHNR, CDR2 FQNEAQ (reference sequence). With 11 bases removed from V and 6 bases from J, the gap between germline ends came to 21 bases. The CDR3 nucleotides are TGTGCCGCACAGACTCAGGGCCCCGGGGATACGCAGTATTTT. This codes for CAAQTQGPGDTQYF.

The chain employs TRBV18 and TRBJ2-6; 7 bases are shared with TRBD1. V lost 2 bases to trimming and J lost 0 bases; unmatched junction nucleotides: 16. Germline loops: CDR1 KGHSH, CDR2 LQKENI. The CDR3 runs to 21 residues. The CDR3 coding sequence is TGTGCCAGCTCACCATTAGGGGACAGCTCCGTTTCAGGCTCTGGGGCCAACGTCCTGACTTTC. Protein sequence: CASSPLGDSSVSGSGANVLTF.

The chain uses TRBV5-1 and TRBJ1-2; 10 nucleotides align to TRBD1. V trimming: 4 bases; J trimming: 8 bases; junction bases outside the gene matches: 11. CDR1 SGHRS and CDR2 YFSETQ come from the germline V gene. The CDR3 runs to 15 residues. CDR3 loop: CASSPTTGGAWGYTF. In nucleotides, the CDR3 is TGCGCCAGCAGCCCCACGACAGGGGGCGCATGGGGCTACACCTTC.

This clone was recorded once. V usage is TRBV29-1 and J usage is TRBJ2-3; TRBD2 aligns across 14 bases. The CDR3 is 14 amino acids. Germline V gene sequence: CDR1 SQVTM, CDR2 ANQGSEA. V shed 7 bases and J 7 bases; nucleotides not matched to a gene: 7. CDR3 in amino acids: CSAGTSGGGYTQYF. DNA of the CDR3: TGCAGCGCCGGGACTAGCGGGGGTGGCTATACGCAGTATTTT.

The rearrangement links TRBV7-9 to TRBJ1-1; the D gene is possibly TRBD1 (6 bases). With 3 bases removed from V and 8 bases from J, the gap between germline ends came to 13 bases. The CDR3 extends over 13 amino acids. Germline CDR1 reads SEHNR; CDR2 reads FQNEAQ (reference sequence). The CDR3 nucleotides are TGTGCCAGCAGCTTTATGAGGACAGAAGAAGCTTTCTTT. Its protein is CASSFMRTEEAFF.

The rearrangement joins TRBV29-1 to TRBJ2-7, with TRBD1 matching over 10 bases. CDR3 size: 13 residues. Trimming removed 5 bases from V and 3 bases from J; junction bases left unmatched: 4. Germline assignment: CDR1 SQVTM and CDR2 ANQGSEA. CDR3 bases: TGCAGCGTTTACCGGGACAGGGGCTACGAGCAGTACTTC. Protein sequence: CSVYRDRGYEQYF.

CDR3 in amino acids: CASSEARAETQYF. DNA of the CDR3: TGTGCCAGCAGTGAAGCCAGGGCCGAGACCCAGTACTTC. This rearrangement joins TRBV2 to TRBJ2-5; D might be TRBD1 (5 bases). V was shortened by 0 bases and J by 5 bases, with 7 bases between the two germline ends. The CDR3 extends over 13 amino acids. Germline-derived CDR1 and CDR2 are SNHLY and FYNNEI.

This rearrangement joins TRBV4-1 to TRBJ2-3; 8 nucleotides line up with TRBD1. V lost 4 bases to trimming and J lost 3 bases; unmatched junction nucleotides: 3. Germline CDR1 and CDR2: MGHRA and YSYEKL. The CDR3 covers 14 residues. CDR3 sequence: CASSRGQGTDTQYF. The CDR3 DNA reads TGCGCCAGCAGCCGCGGACAGGGAACAGATACGCAGTATTTT.

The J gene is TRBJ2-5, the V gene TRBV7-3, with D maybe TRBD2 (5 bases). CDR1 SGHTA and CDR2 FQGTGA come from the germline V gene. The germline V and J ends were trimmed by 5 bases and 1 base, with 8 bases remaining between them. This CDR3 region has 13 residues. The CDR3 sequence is CASSRTGQETQYF. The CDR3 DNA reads TGTGCCAGCAGCCGGACTGGCCAAGAGACCCAGTACTTC.

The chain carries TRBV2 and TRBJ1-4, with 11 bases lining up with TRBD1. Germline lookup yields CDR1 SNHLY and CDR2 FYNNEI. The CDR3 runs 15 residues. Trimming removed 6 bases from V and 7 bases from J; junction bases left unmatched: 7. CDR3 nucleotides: TGTGCCAGCAGCCCCCGGACAGGGGGCGTTGAAAAACTGTTTTTT. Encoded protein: CASSPRTGGVEKLFF.

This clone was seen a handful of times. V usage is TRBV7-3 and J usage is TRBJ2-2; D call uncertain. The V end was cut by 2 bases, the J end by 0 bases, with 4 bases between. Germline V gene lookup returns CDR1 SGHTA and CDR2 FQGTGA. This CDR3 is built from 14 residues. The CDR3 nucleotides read TGTGCCAGCAGCTTACTACCGAACACCGGGGAGCTGTTTTTT. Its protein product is CASSLLPNTGELFF. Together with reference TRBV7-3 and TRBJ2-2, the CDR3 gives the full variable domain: GAGVSQTPSNKVTEKGKYVELRCDPISGHTALYWYRQSLGQGPEFLIYFQGTGAADDSGLPNDRFFAVRPEGSVSTLKIQRTERGDSAVYLCASSLLPNTGELFFGEGSRLTVL.

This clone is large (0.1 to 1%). DNA for the CDR3: TGTGCCAGCAGTGAAAGGGGCGGCAGCTGGAACGAGCAGTACTTC. Its translation is CASSERGGSWNEQYF. The V and J genes are TRBV2 and TRBJ2-7; TRBD1 is a possible D gene (5 bases). Germline lookup yields CDR1 SNHLY and CDR2 FYNNEI. V lost 2 bases, J lost 5 bases, and 16 bases lay in between. This CDR3 spans 15 amino acids.

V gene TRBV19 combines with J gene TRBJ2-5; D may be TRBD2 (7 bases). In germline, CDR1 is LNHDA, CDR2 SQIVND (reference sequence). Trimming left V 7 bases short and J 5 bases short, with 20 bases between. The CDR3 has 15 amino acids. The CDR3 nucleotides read TGTGCCAGTACTCGGGGGGCGGGGGAGATGGAGACCCAGTACTTC. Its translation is CASTRGAGEMETQYF.